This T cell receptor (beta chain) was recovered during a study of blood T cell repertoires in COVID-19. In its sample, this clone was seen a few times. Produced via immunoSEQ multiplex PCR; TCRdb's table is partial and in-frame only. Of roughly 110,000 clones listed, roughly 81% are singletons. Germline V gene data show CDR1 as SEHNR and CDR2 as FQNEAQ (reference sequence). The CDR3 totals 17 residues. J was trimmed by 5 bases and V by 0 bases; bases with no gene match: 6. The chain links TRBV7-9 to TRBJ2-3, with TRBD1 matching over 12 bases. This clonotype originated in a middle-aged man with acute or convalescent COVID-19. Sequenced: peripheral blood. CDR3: CASSLARRDRGRDTQYF. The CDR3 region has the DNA TGTGCCAGCAGCTTAGCGCGCCGGGACAGGGGGCGAGATACGCAGTATTTT.